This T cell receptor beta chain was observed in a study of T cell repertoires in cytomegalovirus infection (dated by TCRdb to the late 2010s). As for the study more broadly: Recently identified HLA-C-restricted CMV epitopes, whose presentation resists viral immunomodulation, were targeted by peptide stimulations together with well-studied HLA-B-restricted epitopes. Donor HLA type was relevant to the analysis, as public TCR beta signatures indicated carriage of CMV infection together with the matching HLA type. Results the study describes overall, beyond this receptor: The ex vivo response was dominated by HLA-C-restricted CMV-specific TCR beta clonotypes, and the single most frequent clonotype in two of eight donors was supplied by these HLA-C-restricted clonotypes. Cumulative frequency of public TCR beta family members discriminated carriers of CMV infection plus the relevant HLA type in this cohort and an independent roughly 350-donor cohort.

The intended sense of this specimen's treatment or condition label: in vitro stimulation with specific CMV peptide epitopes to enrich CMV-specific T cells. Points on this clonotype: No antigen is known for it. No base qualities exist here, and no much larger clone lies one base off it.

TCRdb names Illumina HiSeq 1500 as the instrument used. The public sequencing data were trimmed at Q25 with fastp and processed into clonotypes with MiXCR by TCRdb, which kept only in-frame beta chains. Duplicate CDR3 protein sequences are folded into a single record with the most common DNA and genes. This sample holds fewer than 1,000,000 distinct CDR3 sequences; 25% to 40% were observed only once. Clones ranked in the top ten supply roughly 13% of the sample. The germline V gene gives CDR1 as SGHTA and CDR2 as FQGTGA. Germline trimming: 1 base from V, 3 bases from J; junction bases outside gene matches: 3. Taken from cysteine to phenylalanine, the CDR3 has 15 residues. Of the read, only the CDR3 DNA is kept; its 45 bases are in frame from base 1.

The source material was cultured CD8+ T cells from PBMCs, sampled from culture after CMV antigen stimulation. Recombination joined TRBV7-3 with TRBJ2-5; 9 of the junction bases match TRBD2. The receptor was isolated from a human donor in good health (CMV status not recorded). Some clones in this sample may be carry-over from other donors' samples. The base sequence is TGTGCCAGCAGCTTAATGGGACTAGCCGAAGAGACCCAGTACTTC. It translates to CASSLMGLAEETQYF.